Listed below are T cell receptor beta chains from one sample, sequenced in a study of CD8+ T cells in alopecia areata. Data came from immunoSEQ multiplex PCR; TCRdb stores just in-frame clones and leaves some out. The repertoire holds around 120,000 clones, with more than 30% as singletons. The source material was CD4+ T cells sorted from blood. Receptors originate from a human donor with alopecia areata. Each CDR3 is given with its conserved first and last residue. D genes are given only for firm matches. Size is omitted from some rows. Given values are once, few, many or a class for expanded clones.

>TRBD2|-|TRBV29-1|TRBJ2-3
TGCAGCGTCCGGACTAGCGGTTCTAGCACAGATACGCAGTATTTT
CSVRTSGSSTDTQYF
>TRBD1|-|TRBV30|TRBJ1-4
TGTGCCTGGAGTGTACGGGCAGGGGGCATTGAAAAACTGTTTTTT
CAWSVRAGGIEKLFF
>TRBD2|-|TRBV4-1|TRBJ2-3
TGCGCCAGCAGCCAACCGGCCCGCGGGGGAGATACGCAGTATTTT
CASSQPARGGDTQYF
>-|medium-sized|TRBV7-2|TRBJ2-5
TGTGCCAGCAACCTCCTCACGGGGGGCACTGCAGGGACCCAGTACTTC
CASNLLTGGTAGTQYF
>-|-|TRBV30|TRBJ2-7
TGTGCCTGGAGCGCGTTAGGGGAGGTCCACTACGAGCAGTACTTC
CAWSALGEVHYEQYF
>-|-|TRBV29-1|TRBJ2-7
TGCAGCGTTGAGACAGCGGCCCTCGAGCAGTACTTC
CSVETAALEQYF
>-|-|TRBV7-2|TRBJ2-5
TGTGCCAGCAGCCTTAGTTACCAAGAGACCCAGTACTTC
CASSLSYQETQYF
>-|-|TRBV7-3|TRBJ1-2
TGTGCCAGCAGCTCCCCAGAACGAGGTGGAGGCTACACCTTC
CASSSPERGGGYTF
>-|-|TRBV4-3|TRBJ2-1
TGCGCCAGCAGCCAAGATGGGGCGGGCCACGAGAGCAATGAGCAGTTCTTC
CASSQDGAGHESNEQFF
>TRBD1|few|TRBV7-3|TRBJ2-3
TGTGCCAGCAGCTTAATAGGCAGGGGGACAGATACGCAGTATTTT
CASSLIGRGTDTQYF
>TRBD2|-|TRBV7-3|TRBJ2-7
TGTGCCAGCAGCTTTGCTGGGACTAGCGGGAGGTACGAGCAGTACTTC
CASSFAGTSGRYEQYF
>-|-|TRBV7-8|TRBJ2-7
TGTGCCAGCAGCTTAGCGAGTCACAGCTCCTACGAGCAGTACTTC
CASSLASHSSYEQYF
>-|few|TRBV5-1|TRBJ2-7
TGCGCCAGCAGCTCGTCCTTCCACGAGCAGTACTTC
CASSSSFHEQYF
>-|few|TRBV28|TRBJ1-2
TGTGCCAGCAGTTTGAGTCCCGAGCCTGGCTACACCTTC
CASSLSPEPGYTF
>-|few|TRBV19|TRBJ2-5
TGTGCCAGTAGCCCCCTGGGGCTTGGCAGGGAGACCCAGTACTTC
CASSPLGLGRETQYF
>-|-|TRBV9|TRBJ2-5
TGTGCCAGCAGCGTAGGCCGAGAGACCCAGTACTTC
CASSVGRETQYF
>-|-|TRBV25-1|TRBJ2-3
TGTGCCAGCAGTGATGAGGGTTATACGCAGTATTTT
CASSDEGYTQYF
>-|few|TRBV18|TRBJ2-5
TGTGCCAGCTCACCACGGGCGGCCCTTGAGACCCAGTACTTC
CASSPRAALETQYF
>-|-|TRBV5-6|TRBJ2-7
TGTGCCAGCAGCTGGGCCAGTACACCCTACGAGCAGTACTTC
CASSWASTPYEQYF
>TRBD1|-|TRBV18|TRBJ2-7
TGTGCCAGCTCACCACAACAGGGGAACTACGAGCAGTACTTC
CASSPQQGNYEQYF
>-|-|TRBV2|TRBJ1-2
TGTGCCAGCAGTGACAGGGGACCCGTGGCGTTC
CASSDRGPVAF
>-|few|TRBV15|TRBJ2-1
TGTGCCACCAGCAGAGATCGGGCTTACAATGAGCAGTTCTTC
CATSRDRAYNEQFF
>TRBD1|few|TRBV7-2|TRBJ1-1
TGTGCCAGCAGCCGACAGGGCAACACTGAAGCTTTCTTT
CASSRQGNTEAFF
>-|-|TRBV28|TRBJ2-4
TGTGCCAGCAGTTTACACCCCCGTATTCAGTACTTC
CASSLHPRIQYF
>-|-|TRBV9|TRBJ2-3
TGTGCCAGCAGCGTAGAGCTGACAGAGGTAGATACGCAGTATTTT
CASSVELTEVDTQYF